One and the same sample provided the 29 T cell receptor beta chains below, sequenced in a study of blood T cell repertoires in COVID-19 (dated by TCRdb to the early 2020s). Preparation of the library involved the immunoSEQ multiplex PCR assay. TCRdb took over this immuneACCESS table, retaining in-frame rearrangements with V and J assigned. Such tables are incomplete; in checked studies, under half of the missing clones stem from an unresolved V gene, and the remainder is unexplained. In all, the sample holds 1,900 or so clones, and 69% of those were seen once. The top ten constitute about a quarter of the sample. The sequencing input was peripheral blood. The receptors stem from a man between 70 and 80 years old with active COVID-19.

The rearrangement uses TRBV6-1 and TRBJ1-2, with 12 bases lining up with TRBD1. The length of the CDR3 is 19 residues. In germline, CDR1 is MNHNS, CDR2 SASEGT. J gave up 12 bases and V 1 base, and 21 bases lay outside the gene matches. CDR3 nucleotide sequence: TGTGCCAGCAGTGAAGAAGGGGGGACAGGGGGCTCCCTCCTATCCTCTAACACCTTC. Protein product: CASSEEGGTGGSLLSSNTF.

The gene calls are TRBV6-4 and TRBJ1-5; D is perhaps TRBD1 (5 bases). Trimming removed 3 bases from V and 2 bases from J, with 11 bases in between. Germline CDR1 reads MRHNA; CDR2 reads SNTAGT. The CDR3 runs 15 residues. The CDR3 loop reads CASSEYGTGNQPQHF. The CDR3 nucleotides are TGTGCCAGCAGTGAGTATGGGACTGGCAATCAGCCCCAGCATTTT.

V is TRBV7-2 and J is TRBJ1-1; the D is unclear. Germline V lookup: CDR1 SGHTA, CDR2 FQGNSA. Trimming took off 1 base at V and 3 bases at J, with 6 bases between the two ends. The CDR3 has 13 amino acids. The CDR3 spells CASSLELYTEAFF. The CDR3 coding sequence is TGTGCCAGCAGCTTAGAACTCTACACTGAAGCTTTCTTT.

This clone was seen only a few times. The V and J genes are TRBV6-6 and TRBJ2-5; 9 nucleotides line up with TRBD2. The CDR3 runs to 14 residues. From germline, CDR1 is MNHNY and CDR2 SVGAGI (reference sequence). Trimming removed 6 bases from V and 5 bases from J; junction bases left unmatched: 7. The DNA of the CDR3 is TGTGCCAGCAGATTAGCGGGAGTCCGGGAGACCCAGTACTTC. It specifies CASRLAGVRETQYF.

The J gene is TRBJ2-7, the V gene TRBV5-1; 11 bases fit TRBD2. J gave up 2 bases and V 0 bases, and 13 bases lay outside the gene matches. CDR3 length: 19 amino acids. Germline assignment: CDR1 SGHRS and CDR2 YFSETQ. The chain's CDR3 is CASSLEGGLAGGPTYEQYF. CDR3 DNA: TGCGCCAGCAGCTTGGAGGGTGGGCTAGCGGGGGGACCTACCTACGAGCAGTACTTC.

This clone was seen only once. This chain uses TRBV4-2 with TRBJ2-3, with D tentatively TRBD1 (7 bases). The germline V gene encodes CDR1 LGHNA and CDR2 YNFKEQ. The CDR3 is made up of 16 amino acids. The germline V and J ends were trimmed by 4 bases and 8 bases, with 22 bases remaining between them. CDR3 loop: CASSLTTGTDSGTQYF. CDR3 DNA: TGTGCCAGCAGCCTAACAACCGGGACAGATAGCGGTACGCAGTATTTT.

The rearrangement links TRBV5-1 to TRBJ1-6; tentatively, D is TRBD1 (6 bases). Germline CDR1 reads SGHRS; CDR2 reads YFSETQ. This CDR3 has 15 amino acids. V gave up 4 bases and J gave up 5 bases, with 13 bases separating them. CDR3 protein: CASSMRTANNSPLHF. CDR3 nucleotides: TGCGCCAGCAGCATGAGGACAGCAAATAATTCACCCCTCCACTTT.

By sample share, this clone is medium-sized (0.01 to 0.1%). This chain connects TRBV4-1 to TRBJ1-1; a possible D gene is TRBD1 (5 bases). The CDR3 runs to 14 residues. Trimming removed 5 bases at V and 4 bases at J, with 14 bases between. Germline lookup yields CDR1 MGHRA and CDR2 YSYEKL. CDR3 bases: TGCGCCAGCAGCGAACCCGACAGTTTCACTGAAGCTTTCTTT. As protein: CASSEPDSFTEAFF.

The rearrangement joins TRBV6-1 to TRBJ1-1; TRBD1 is a possible D gene (6 bases). The CDR3 has 12 amino acids. Trimming stripped 1 base from V and 10 bases from J, with 10 bases between. Germline V CDR1 and CDR2: MNHNS, SASEGT. The CDR3 DNA reads TGTGCCAGCAGTGAAGACAGGGTGGCAGCTTTCTTT. Translated: CASSEDRVAAFF.

The rearrangement joins TRBV12-3 or TRBV12-4 to TRBJ2-7; TRBD2 might be the D (5 bases). Trimming took 10 bases from V and 1 from J, leaving 14 bases between them. The CDR3 runs to 13 residues. The DNA of the CDR3 is TGTGCCACCCGGATAAGCGGATCCTACGAGCAGTACTTC. It is translated as CATRISGSYEQYF.

This chain links TRBV5-1 with TRBJ1-5; D unclear. Trimming left V 0 bases short and J 5 bases short, with 12 bases between. CDR1 is SGHRS and CDR2 is YFSETQ in the germline V gene. CDR3 size: 15 residues. The CDR3 DNA reads as TGCGCCAGCAGCTTGGTTGTCGGTCCTGATCAGCCCCAGCATTTT. It specifies CASSLVVGPDQPQHF.

This clone is medium-sized within its sample. J is TRBJ1-2 and V is TRBV7-6; maybe TRBD1 (6 bases). The CDR3 has 15 residues. CDR1 SGHVS and CDR2 FNYEAQ come from the germline V gene. V was pared by 1 base and J by 6 bases, with 15 bases between. CDR3 loop: CASSLEETGSHGYTF. The CDR3 DNA reads TGTGCCAGCAGCTTAGAGGAGACAGGCTCCCATGGCTACACCTTC.

The rearrangement joins TRBV6-2 or TRBV6-3 to TRBJ1-2; 7 positions agree with TRBD1. Germline trimming cut 5 bases from V and 4 bases from J; bases unmatched to any gene: 13. This CDR3 comprises 16 residues. Germline-derived CDR1 and CDR2 are MNHEY and SVGEGT. The CDR3 reads CASSALGTEKTYGYTF. The CDR3 bases are TGTGCCAGCAGTGCGCTCGGGACAGAGAAAACCTATGGCTACACCTTC.

V is TRBV11-3 and J is TRBJ1-4; no firm D call. Germline assignment: CDR1 SGHNT and CDR2 YENEEA. The V gene lost 4 bases and the J gene lost 7 bases, with 4 bases spanning the gap. The CDR3 length is 11 residues. The CDR3 loop is CASSSGEKLFF. Written as DNA, the CDR3 is TGTGCCAGCAGCTCGGGTGAAAAACTGTTTTTT.

V usage is TRBV30 and J usage is TRBJ2-7; 8 positions agree with TRBD1. Germline-derived CDR1 and CDR2 are GTSNPN and SVGIG (reference sequence). This CDR3 contains 13 residues. The ends lost 4 bases at V and 2 bases at J; junction bases unmatched: 4. The chain's CDR3 is CAWTTGGTYEQYF. The DNA of the CDR3 is TGTGCCTGGACCACAGGGGGTACCTACGAGCAGTACTTC.

The V and J genes are TRBV5-4 and TRBJ1-4; perhaps TRBD1 as D (6 bases). Trimming pared 2 bases from V and 5 bases from J, leaving 10 bases between. There are 14 residues in the CDR3. Germline V gene data show CDR1 as SGHNT and CDR2 as YYREEE (reference sequence). The CDR3 sequence is CASSFSGVNEKLFF. As DNA, the CDR3 is TGTGCCAGCAGCTTCTCAGGGGTGAATGAAAAACTGTTTTTT. The full variable domain, completed using reference TRBV5-4 and TRBJ1-4, is ETGVTQSPTHLIKTRGQQVTLRCSSQSGHNTVSWYQQALGQGPQFIFQYYREEENGRGNFPPRFSGLQFPNYSSELNVNALELDDSALYLCASSFSGVNEKLFFGSGTQLSVL.

The chain employs TRBV5-4 and TRBJ2-4, with 11 bases fitting TRBD2. The germline gives CDR1 SGHNT, CDR2 YYREEE (reference sequence). V gave up 2 bases and J gave up 8 bases; unmatched junction bases: 9. This CDR3 spans 16 amino acids. CDR3 bases: TGTGCCAGCAGCTTAGGGGTTAGCGGGGGGGCGTACATTCAGTACTTC. Its translation: CASSLGVSGGAYIQYF.

The gene calls are TRBV13 and TRBJ2-3, with a tentative D call TRBD2 (6 bases). CDR1 PRHDT and CDR2 FYEKMQ come from the germline V gene (reference sequence). V was pared by 0 bases and J by 2 bases, with 12 bases between. This CDR3 contains 16 residues. The CDR3 is CASSLGAGPYTDTQYF. CDR3 coding DNA: TGTGCCAGCAGCTTAGGGGCGGGGCCCTACACAGATACGCAGTATTTT.

This chain links TRBV2 with TRBJ1-4, with 7 positions matching TRBD1. This CDR3 is built from 12 residues. The germline V gene encodes CDR1 SNHLY and CDR2 FYNNEI. The J segment lost 8 bases and the V segment lost 4 bases, leaving 1 base of the junction unmatched. CDR3 sequence reads: CASSGQGEKLFF. The CDR3, as DNA: TGTGCCAGCAGTGGACAGGGAGAAAAACTGTTTTTT.

This clone was found a few times. The chain uses TRBV7-9 and TRBJ2-2; perhaps TRBD1 as D (5 bases). V lost 7 bases and J lost 4, with 22 bases in between. The CDR3 extends over 17 amino acids. The germline gives CDR1 SEHNR, CDR2 FQNEAQ (reference sequence). CDR3 nucleotide sequence: TGTGCCAGCAACAACCTTAATACAGGCCAGGCCACCGGGGAGCTGTTTTTT. Residues: CASNNLNTGQATGELFF.

The chain uses TRBV7-8 and TRBJ1-5; 7 nucleotides align to TRBD1. The CDR3 is made up of 15 amino acids. The V and J ends lost 5 bases and 3 bases, in that order; junction bases with no gene match: 7. Germline V lookup: CDR1 SGHVS, CDR2 FQNEAQ. The CDR3 coding sequence is TGTGCCAGCAGCCGCGGACAGGCGATCAATCAGCCCCAGCATTTT. This sequence encodes CASSRGQAINQPQHF.

This clone was seen just once. V usage is TRBV6-2 or TRBV6-3 and J usage is TRBJ1-5; 11 bases map to TRBD1. The CDR3 sequence is 15 residues long. Germline CDR1 and CDR2: MNHEY and SVGEGT. Trimming removed 5 bases from V and 5 bases from J; junction bases left unmatched: 5. The CDR3 coding sequence is TGTGCCAGCAGTATACGGGGACAGGGGGATCAGCCCCAGCATTTT. Its translation is CASSIRGQGDQPQHF.

V and J are TRBV7-9 and TRBJ2-1; 7 bases fit TRBD1. After removal of 5 bases from V and 2 bases from J, the junction contained 9 bases not matched to a gene. The CDR3 has 16 amino acids. Germline CDR1 and CDR2: SEHNR and FQNEAQ (reference sequence). The CDR3 region has the DNA TGTGCCAGCAGCGTAGACAGGGTGTTAACCTACAATGAGCAGTTCTTC. This translates into CASSVDRVLTYNEQFF.

The V and J genes are TRBV2 and TRBJ1-1; perhaps TRBD1 as D (6 bases). The V end lost 2 bases, the J end lost 4 bases, and 8 bases lay between the germline ends. The CDR3 spans 13 residues. Germline CDR1 SNHLY, CDR2 FYNNEI. CDR3 amino acids: CASSETGFTEAFF. DNA for the CDR3: TGTGCCAGCAGTGAAACAGGGTTCACTGAAGCTTTCTTT.

This clone was seen only a few times. The V gene is TRBV11-3, the J gene TRBJ1-1, with D maybe TRBD1 (5 bases). Germline V gene lookup returns CDR1 SGHNT and CDR2 YENEEA. V lost 0 bases and J lost 3, with 5 bases in between. This CDR3 contains 13 residues. The CDR3 region has the DNA TGTGCCAGCAGCTTAGACAGGGACACTGAAGCTTTCTTT. This sequence encodes CASSLDRDTEAFF.

The sample holds one count of this clone. The rearrangement uses TRBV5-8 and TRBJ1-6; 10 bases agree with TRBD1. The V segment lost 3 bases and the J segment 9 bases; nucleotides outside the gene matches: 9. The CDR3 spans 16 residues. CDR1 and CDR2 from the germline V gene are SGHTS and YDEGEE. DNA of the CDR3: TGTGCCAGCAGCTCTACCTGGCGGACAGGGGGTTCACCCCTCCACTTT. It yields the protein CASSSTWRTGGSPLHF. Based on the CDR3 plus reference TRBV5-8 and TRBJ1-6, the full variable domain is EAGVTQSPTHLIKTRGQQATLRCSPISGHTSVYWYQQALGLGLQFLLWYDEGEERNRGNFPPRFSGRQFPNYSSELNVNALELEDSALYLCASSSTWRTGGSPLHFGNGTRLTVT.

J is TRBJ2-5 and V is TRBV5-1; TRBD1 is a possible D gene (5 bases). The CDR3 is 15 amino acids. CDR1 and CDR2 from the germline V gene are SGHRS and YFSETQ. V was shortened by 1 base and J by 4 bases, with 14 bases between the two germline ends. CDR3 in amino acids: CASSLIPDSPETQYF. The CDR3 DNA reads TGCGCCAGCAGCTTGATCCCCGACAGCCCAGAGACCCAGTACTTC.

The CDR3 protein is CASSQMAEGFQETQYF. The CDR3 DNA reads as TGTGCCAGCAGCCAAATGGCCGAGGGATTTCAAGAGACCCAGTACTTC. The V call is TRBV11-2, the J call TRBJ2-5; possible D gene TRBD2, 5 bases. Trimming took off 5 bases at V and 2 bases at J, with 18 bases between the two ends. CDR1 and CDR2 (germline): SGHAT, FQNNGV. This CDR3 contains 16 residues.

V usage is TRBV30 and J usage is TRBJ2-7; TRBD2 is a possible D gene (6 bases). The CDR3 consists of 12 residues. The V end was cut by 8 bases, the J end by 7 bases, with 18 bases between. Germline CDR1 reads GTSNPN; CDR2 reads SVGIG (reference sequence). In DNA, the CDR3 is TGTGCCCGGGCGGAGGGCCCGTATGAGCAGTACTTC. This sequence encodes CARAEGPYEQYF.